These T cell receptor beta chains were read from a single sample in a study of blood T cell repertoires in COVID-19. TCRdb keeps only in-frame clones here, not all; method: immunoSEQ multiplex PCR. The sample contains about 200,000 clones, approximately 82% of which appear only once. Sample: peripheral blood. The receptors shown here come from a human donor in a cohort sampled during active COVID-19. Each CDR3 is given without its conserved first and last residue. The order of the fields is V gene, CDR3 protein.

>TRBV5-1
ASSSTSGRSQETQY
>TRBV18
ASSPRGPGQGRTDYGYT
>TRBV12-5
ASGLRGPQTAGELF
>TRBV5-6
ASSLNRGIMAYEQY
>TRBV5-4
ASSFGPTETNYGYT
>TRBV7-6
ASSLVQLAGESSTQY
>TRBV11-2
ASSRDSSSYNEQF
>TRBV24-1
ATSETRTGKGYGYT
>TRBV18
ASSPADTSYNEQF
>TRBV7-8
ASTPPGLAGFDTQY
>TRBV7-2
ASSSSGTKNQPQH
>TRBV9
ASSALAGGLDTQY
>TRBV28
ASSLLRSGDTGELF
>TRBV28
ASSLGQVSTDTQY
>TRBV7-2
ASSFREAYEQY
>TRBV7-9
ATARASGKETQY
>TRBV7-9
ASSSREGYGYT
>TRBV7-2
ASSFRGLAGETQY
>TRBV7-7
ASSPLSDSPYGYT
>TRBV6-5
ASSRQGPTEAF
>TRBV5-8
ASSLGRGKIGNQPQH
>TRBV7-2
ASSRMVTSWGRYNEQF
>TRBV5-4
ASSPVIGTEETQY
>TRBV4-1
ASSQPLAGVSSEQF
>TRBV5-4
ASYPAGGSYEQY
>TRBV15
ATSVGEKLF
>TRBV2
ASSGRTSGKETQY
>TRBV4-1
ASSQPVLNTEAF
>TRBV5-6
ASSLVRGAPYEQY
>TRBV6-5
ASSRGNDEQF
>TRBV19
ASSMVGAGELF
>TRBV19
ASSYGQGATDTQY
>TRBV29-1
SVGALQGANTGELF
>TRBV11-2
ASSLVVSSNSPLH
>TRBV5-4
ASSLVGRQNTEAF
>TRBV6-2/TRBV6-3
ASSPSESANTGELF
>TRBV5-4
ASSSQGASGYT
>TRBV4-1
ASSQSMGAYEQY
>TRBV24-1
ATSDPTGPNEKLF
>TRBV2
ASVRDRGLYEQY
>TRBV30
AWSIQGSEQF
>TRBV27
ASSLVGADQPQH
>TRBV29-1
SVERLGQGAYEQY
>TRBV11-2
ASSLGQTNTGELF
>TRBV9
ASSPLAVNEQF
>TRBV6-5
ASTVGNNSPLH
>TRBV12-3/TRBV12-4
ASSPPTEDTQY
>TRBV28
ASSLFGGDSTDTQY
>TRBV18
ASSPYTGIADTQY
>TRBV7-2
ASSSTGTSVYEQY
>TRBV6-5
ASSYSGQYGYT
>TRBV7-6
ASSLFVGSYEQY
>TRBV19
ASQGQLSEQY
>TRBV12-3/TRBV12-4
ASSLVRNEQF
>TRBV30
AWRGFSGLGYSPLH
>TRBV19
ASSIGFRAGNTEAF
>TRBV7-9
ASSSAGLLSYEQY
>TRBV5-1
ASRISRGVGNEQF